One T cell receptor (beta chain) is described in this entry. This record comes from a study of T cell changes during pregnancy in multiple sclerosis. Assay: immunoSEQ multiplex PCR; the TCRdb copy retains only in-frame clones and omits some. In the table there are roughly 42,000 clones, about 91% of which are singletons. The germline CDR1 and CDR2 sequences are SGHDN and FVKESK. The length of the CDR3 is 13 residues. The V gene lost 5 bases and the J gene lost 8 bases, with 15 bases spanning the gap. The chain links TRBV14 to TRBJ1-2, with D perhaps TRBD1 (5 bases). This sample comprised CD4+ T cells from peripheral blood mononuclear cells, obtained in the second trimester of pregnancy. The clonotype was recovered from a female donor in good health, enrolled as a control in a pregnancy study. CDR3 DNA: TGTGCCAGCAGCTTATTTTCAGGGTACGGCTACACCTTC. It codes for CASSLFSGYGYTF. Full variable domain (missing parts from reference TRBV14 and TRBJ1-2): EAGVTQFPSHSVIEKGQTVTLRCDPISGHDNLYWYRRVMGKEIKFLLHFVKESKQDESGMPNNRFLAERTGGTYSTLKVQPAELEDSGVYFCASSLFSGYGYTFGSGTRLTVV.